The entry below describes one TCR beta chain. The antigen is unknown. The entry originates in a study of shared clonotypes between healthy human individuals. Whole-study findings and limits: Rarefaction curves obtained for sorted subsets showed sequencing incomplete despite large depth.

The CDR3 sequence is 15 residues long. The germline CDR1 and CDR2 sequences are SNHLY and FYNNEI. V shed 6 bases, J shed 9 bases, and the junction held 8 bases outside the gene matches. Naivety among CD8 cells was defined by CD45RO negativity and positive CCR7 selection, thereby excluding terminally differentiated effector memory CD45RA+ cells. Sequenced by immunoSEQ multiplex PCR; TCRdb stores in-frame clones only, minus some. The table has about 2.1 million clones, 90% to 95% seen once. Sequencing was performed on naive CD8+ T cells from PBMCs. The J gene is TRBJ2-1, the V gene TRBV2, with 13 bases that match TRBD2. The TCR originated in a man between 18 and 29 years old in good health. Some clones in this sample may be carry-over from other donors' samples. The chain's CDR3 is CASRPGLAGAVEQFF. In nucleotides, the CDR3 is TGTGCCAGCAGACCCGGACTAGCGGGAGCGGTTGAGCAGTTCTTC.